This T cell receptor (beta chain) was recovered during a study of OX40 agonist ivuxolimab in advanced cancers. Background for the entire study: Ivuxolimab, which targeted the costimulatory receptor OX40 (CD134), was an agonistic, fully human IgG2 monoclonal antibody. Intravenous ivuxolimab was administered to patients every 2 weeks at six dose levels: 0.01, 0.1, 0.3, 1.5, 3 and 10 mg/kg. Among the 52 dose-escalation patients, roughly 20 had hepatocellular carcinoma, roughly 15 melanoma, 9 renal cell carcinoma and 9 head and neck cancer. In the dose-escalation cohort, around four fifths of patients were male, and the mean age was roughly 60 years with a range of roughly 23 to 79. Patients were allowed to have had prior anti-PD-1, anti-PD-L1 or anti-CTLA-4 therapy, and around 41% of the dose-escalation patients had previously received checkpoint inhibitors. Three dose-escalation patients achieved partial responses, one with hepatocellular carcinoma and two with cutaneous melanoma. The purpose of peripheral TCRbeta sequencing was to test whether ivuxolimab changed TCR sequence diversity and led to clonal T-cell expansion. The paper covers the monotherapy dose-escalation part of the phase I ivuxolimab trial, which included N ≈ 57 patients.

Patients with a history of autoimmune disease or receiving systemic immunosuppression were excluded from the trial. Peripheral blood for TCR sequencing was collected from all dose cohorts at baseline, on cycle 4 day 1, and on cycle 7 day 1. Samples were obtained from an open-label, multicenter, first-in-human phase I dose-escalation trial of ivuxolimab. Adults with locally advanced or metastatic melanoma, renal cell carcinoma, hepatocellular carcinoma or head and neck squamous cell carcinoma were enrolled in the trial. Before TCR sequencing, CD4+ and CD8+ T cells were separately sorted from peripheral blood. Genomic DNA was isolated from the sorted cells so that the TCRbeta CDR3 region could be sequenced. The immunoSEQ Assay was used to sequence the TCRbeta CDR3 regions. The source is immuneACCESS, and TCRdb retained only in-frame sequences with V and J called. Part of the clones is not carried over; for the studies checked, unresolved V genes explain less than half of this, and the remainder is unexplained. The sample yields some 99,000 clones; 87% were counted once. The top ten clonotypes cover 0.4% to 0.65% of the sample.

The germline V gene provides CDR1 LGHNA and CDR2 YSLEER. V loses 3 bases, J loses 2 bases, and the germline ends lie 13 bases apart. The CDR3 runs 16 amino acids, cysteine and phenylalanine included. Here the CDR3 DNA is all that survives: 48 bases in frame from base 1. Broad study findings and their caveats: Which antigens the clonally expanded peripheral T cells were specific for was not determined. At doses from 0.1 to 3.0 mg/kg, clonal expansion was seen in both CD4+ and CD8+ blood T cells between baseline and week 6. Low levels of normalized T-cell clonal expansion were also shown by some nonresponding patients. After ivuxolimab, more expanded clones were found on average in CD8+ T cells than in CD4+ T cells. In the 0.1-3.0 mg/kg groups, partial responders were among the patients with the lowest normalized peripheral clonal expansion, particularly in CD8+ T cells.

With respect to this clone: It lacks a known antigen. The sample holds no much larger clone one base away, and base qualities are not on file.

The specimen comprised CD4+ or CD8+ T cells sorted from blood, sampled in a trial of the OX40 agonist ivuxolimab. The V gene is TRBV4-3 and the J gene is TRBJ1-4; the D gene is perhaps TRBD1, from 5 matching bases. The clonotype comes from an adult with an advanced solid tumor such as melanoma, head and neck, liver or kidney cancer. The CDR3 region reads CASSQDWGPTNEKLFF. The sequenced DNA is TGCGCCAGCAGCCAGGATTGGGGACCCACTAATGAAAAACTGTTTTTT.